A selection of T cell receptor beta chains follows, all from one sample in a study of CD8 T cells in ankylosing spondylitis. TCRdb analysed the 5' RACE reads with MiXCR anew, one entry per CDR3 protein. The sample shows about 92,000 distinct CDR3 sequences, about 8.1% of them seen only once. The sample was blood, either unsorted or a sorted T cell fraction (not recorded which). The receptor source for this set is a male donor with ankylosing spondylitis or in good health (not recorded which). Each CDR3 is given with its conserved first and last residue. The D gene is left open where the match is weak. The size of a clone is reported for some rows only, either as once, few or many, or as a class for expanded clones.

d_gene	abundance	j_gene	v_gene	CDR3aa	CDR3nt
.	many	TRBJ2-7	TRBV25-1	CASSRRGTDYEQYF	TGTGCCAGCAGCCGGAGGGGTACGGACTACGAGCAGTACTTC
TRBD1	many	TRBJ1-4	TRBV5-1	CASSQGQGNEKLFF	TGCGCCAGCAGCCAAGGACAGGGTAATGAAAAACTGTTTTTT
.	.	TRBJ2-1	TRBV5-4	CASSSRHLYNEQFF	TGTGCCAGCAGCTCCCGGCACCTCTACAATGAGCAGTTCTTC
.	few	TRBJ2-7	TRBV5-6	CASSAESSYEQYF	TGTGCCAGCAGCGCCGAGAGCTCCTACGAGCAGTACTTC
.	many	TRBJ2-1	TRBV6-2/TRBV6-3	CASSYPGWGRGNEQFF	TGTGCCAGCAGTTATCCCGGCTGGGGAAGGGGCAATGAGCAGTTCTTC
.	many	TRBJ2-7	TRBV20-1	CSARGGRGTKNYEQYF	TGCAGTGCTAGAGGAGGGAGGGGGACAAAAAACTACGAGCAGTACTTC
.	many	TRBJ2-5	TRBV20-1	CSARVGGPRETQYF	TGCAGTGCTAGAGTGGGGGGACCTAGGGAGACCCAGTACTTC
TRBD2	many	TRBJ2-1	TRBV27	CASNQRGGLNNEQFF	TGTGCCAGCAACCAACGGGGGGGACTTAACAATGAGCAGTTCTTC
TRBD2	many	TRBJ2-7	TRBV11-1	CASSFTATSGGFEQYF	TGTGCCAGCAGCTTCACTGCGACTAGCGGGGGTTTCGAGCAGTACTTC
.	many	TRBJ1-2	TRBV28	CASSFPDRSYGYTF	TGTGCCAGCAGTTTCCCCGACAGGTCCTATGGCTACACCTTC
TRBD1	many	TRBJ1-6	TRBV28	CASSLRDRDNSPLHF	TGTGCCAGCAGTTTGAGGGACAGGGATAATTCACCCCTCCACTTT
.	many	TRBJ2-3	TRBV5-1	CASGGTDTQYF	TGCGCCTCCGGGGGTACAGATACGCAGTATTTT